This T cell receptor (beta chain) derives from a study of blood T cell repertoires in COVID-19. Clinical history as reported by participants underpinned cohort assignment. Profiling relied on immunoSEQ multiplex PCR, and the TCRdb table lists in-frame clones only, not all of them. The table has 200,000 to 250,000 clones, about 83% seen once. This receptor was identified in a woman aged 45-65 years who had been exposed to COVID-19. The material sequenced was PBMCs or T cells enriched from blood (not recorded which).

The CDR3: CASSAGQVMNSPLHF. For the CDR3, the DNA is TGTGCCAGCAGCGCAGGACAGGTTATGAATTCACCCCTCCACTTT. The genes are TRBV7-2 and TRBJ1-6, with TRBD1 matching 7 bases. CDR3 length: 15 residues. CDR1 and CDR2 from the germline V gene are SGHTA and FQGNSA. The V gene end was trimmed by 5 bases and the J gene end by 7 bases; junction bases not matched to a gene: 8.